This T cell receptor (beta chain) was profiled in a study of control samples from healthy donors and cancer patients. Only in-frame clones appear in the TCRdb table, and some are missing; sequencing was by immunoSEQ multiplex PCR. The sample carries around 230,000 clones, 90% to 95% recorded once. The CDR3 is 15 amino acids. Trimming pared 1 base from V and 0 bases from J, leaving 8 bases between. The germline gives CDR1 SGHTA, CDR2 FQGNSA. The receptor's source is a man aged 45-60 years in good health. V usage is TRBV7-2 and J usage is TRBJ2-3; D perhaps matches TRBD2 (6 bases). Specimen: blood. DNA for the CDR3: TGTGCCAGCAGCTTAGACGGGAGAAGCACAGATACGCAGTATTTT. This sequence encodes CASSLDGRSTDTQYF.